This TCR beta chain was retrieved from a study of T cell repertoires in ileal Crohn's disease. Only in-frame clones appear in the TCRdb table, and some are missing; sequencing was by immunoSEQ multiplex PCR. The table has 7,000 to 8,500 clones, 84% seen once. Sample: ileal tissue. The source of this sequence is an adult with Crohn's disease.

In DNA form, the CDR3 reads TGCGCCAGCAGCCTCCAGGGCTATGGCTACACCTTC. This encodes CASSLQGYGYTF. The V and J genes are TRBV5-1 and TRBJ1-2; the D gene is possibly TRBD1 (5 bases). Trimming left V 4 bases short and J 4 bases short, with 8 bases between. CDR3 length: 12 amino acids. Germline CDR1 reads SGHRS; CDR2 reads YFSETQ.